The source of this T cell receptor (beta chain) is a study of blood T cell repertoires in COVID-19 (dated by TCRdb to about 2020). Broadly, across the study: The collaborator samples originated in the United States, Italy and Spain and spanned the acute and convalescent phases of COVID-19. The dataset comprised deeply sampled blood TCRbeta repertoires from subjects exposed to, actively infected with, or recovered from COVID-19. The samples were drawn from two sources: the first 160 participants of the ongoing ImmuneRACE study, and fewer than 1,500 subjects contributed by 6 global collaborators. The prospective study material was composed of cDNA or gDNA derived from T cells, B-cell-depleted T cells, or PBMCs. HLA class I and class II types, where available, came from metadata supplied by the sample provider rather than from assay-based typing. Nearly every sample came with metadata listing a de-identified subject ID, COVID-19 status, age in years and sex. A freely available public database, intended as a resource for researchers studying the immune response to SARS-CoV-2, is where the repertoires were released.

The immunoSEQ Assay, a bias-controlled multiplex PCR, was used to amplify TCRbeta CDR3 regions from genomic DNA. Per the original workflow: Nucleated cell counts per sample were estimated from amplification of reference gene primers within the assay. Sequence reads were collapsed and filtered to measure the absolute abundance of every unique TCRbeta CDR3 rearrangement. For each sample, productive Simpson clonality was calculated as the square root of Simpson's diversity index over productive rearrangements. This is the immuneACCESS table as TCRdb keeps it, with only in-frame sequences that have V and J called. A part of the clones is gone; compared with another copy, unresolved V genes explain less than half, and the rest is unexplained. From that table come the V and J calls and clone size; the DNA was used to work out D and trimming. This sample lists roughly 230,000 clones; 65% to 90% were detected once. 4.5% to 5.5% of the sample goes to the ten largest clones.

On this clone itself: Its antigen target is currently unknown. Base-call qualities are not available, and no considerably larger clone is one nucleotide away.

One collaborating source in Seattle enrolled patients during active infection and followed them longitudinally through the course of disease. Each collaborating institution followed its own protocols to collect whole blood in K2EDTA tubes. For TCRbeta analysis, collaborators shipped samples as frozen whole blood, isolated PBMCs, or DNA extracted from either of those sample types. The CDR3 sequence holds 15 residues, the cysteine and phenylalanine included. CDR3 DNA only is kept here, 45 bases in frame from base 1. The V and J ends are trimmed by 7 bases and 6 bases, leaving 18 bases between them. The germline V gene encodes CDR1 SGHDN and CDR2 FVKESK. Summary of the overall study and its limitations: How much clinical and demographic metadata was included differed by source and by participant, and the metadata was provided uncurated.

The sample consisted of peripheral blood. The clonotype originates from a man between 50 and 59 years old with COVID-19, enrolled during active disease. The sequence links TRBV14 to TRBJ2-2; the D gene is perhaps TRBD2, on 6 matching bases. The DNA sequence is TGTGCCAGCAAGCAGGCGGGGATTTTATCCGGGGAGCTGTTTTTT. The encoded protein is CASKQAGILSGELFF.